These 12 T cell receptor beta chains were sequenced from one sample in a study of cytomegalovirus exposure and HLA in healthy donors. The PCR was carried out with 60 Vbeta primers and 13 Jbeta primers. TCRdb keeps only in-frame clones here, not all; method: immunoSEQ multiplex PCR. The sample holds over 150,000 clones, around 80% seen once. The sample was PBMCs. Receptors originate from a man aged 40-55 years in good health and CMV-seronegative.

In DNA form, the CDR3 reads TGTGCCAGCAGTAGATCGGGGGTTCCCTACGAGCAGTACTTC. It yields the protein CASSRSGVPYEQYF. This chain links TRBV9 with TRBJ2-7; possible D gene TRBD2, 6 bases. Germline CDR1 reads SGDLS; CDR2 reads YYNGEE. The length of the CDR3 is 14 residues. The V and J ends lost 5 bases and 2 bases respectively, with 14 bases between them.

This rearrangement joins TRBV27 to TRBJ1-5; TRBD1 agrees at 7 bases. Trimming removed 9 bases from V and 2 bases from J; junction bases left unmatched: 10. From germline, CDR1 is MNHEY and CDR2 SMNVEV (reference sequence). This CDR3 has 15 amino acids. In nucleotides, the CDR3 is TGTGCCAGTCGCCCCAGGGGGGATGGCAATCAGCCCCAGCATTTT. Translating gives CASRPRGDGNQPQHF.

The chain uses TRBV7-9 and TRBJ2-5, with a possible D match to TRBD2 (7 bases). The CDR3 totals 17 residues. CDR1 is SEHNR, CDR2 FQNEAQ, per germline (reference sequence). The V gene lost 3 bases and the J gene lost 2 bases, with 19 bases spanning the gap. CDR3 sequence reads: CASSFSGSGGLQETQYF. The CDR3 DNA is TGTGCCAGCAGCTTCTCCGGTTCGGGGGGCCTGCAAGAGACCCAGTACTTC. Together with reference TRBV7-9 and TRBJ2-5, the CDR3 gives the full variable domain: DTGVSQNPRHKITKRGQNVTFRCDPISEHNRLYWYRQTLGQGPEFLTYFQNEAQLEKSRLLSDRFSAERPKGSFSTLEIQRTEQGDSAMYLCASSFSGSGGLQETQYFGPGTRLLVL.

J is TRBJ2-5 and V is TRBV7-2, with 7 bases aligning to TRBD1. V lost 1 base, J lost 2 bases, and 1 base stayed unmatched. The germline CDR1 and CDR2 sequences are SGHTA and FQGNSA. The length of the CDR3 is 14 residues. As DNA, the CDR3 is TGTGCCAGCAGCTTAGAGGGGGCGCAAGAGACCCAGTACTTC. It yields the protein CASSLEGAQETQYF.

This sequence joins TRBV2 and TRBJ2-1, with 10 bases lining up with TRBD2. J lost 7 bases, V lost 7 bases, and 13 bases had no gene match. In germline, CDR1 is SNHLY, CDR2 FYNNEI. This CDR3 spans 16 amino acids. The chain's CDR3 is CASINPGLAVYNEQFF. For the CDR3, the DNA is TGTGCCAGCATCAATCCTGGACTAGCGGTTTATAATGAGCAGTTCTTC.

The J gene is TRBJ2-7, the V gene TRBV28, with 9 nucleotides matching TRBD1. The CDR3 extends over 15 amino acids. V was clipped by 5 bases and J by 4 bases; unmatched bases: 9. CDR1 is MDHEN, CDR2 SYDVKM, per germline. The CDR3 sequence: CASSGIGQGTYEQYF. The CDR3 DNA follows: TGTGCCAGCAGTGGCATCGGACAGGGGACTTACGAGCAGTACTTC.

Written as DNA, the CDR3 is TGTGCCAGCAGCTTATCTCGAGCGGGGGGGCTGTCTGAGCAGTTCTTC. This sequence encodes CASSLSRAGGLSEQFF. V gene TRBV7-9 combines with J gene TRBJ2-1; 10 bases fit TRBD2. Germline V CDR1 and CDR2: SEHNR, FQNEAQ (reference sequence). V lost 2 bases, J lost 9 bases, and 10 bases stayed unmatched. The CDR3 is made up of 16 amino acids.

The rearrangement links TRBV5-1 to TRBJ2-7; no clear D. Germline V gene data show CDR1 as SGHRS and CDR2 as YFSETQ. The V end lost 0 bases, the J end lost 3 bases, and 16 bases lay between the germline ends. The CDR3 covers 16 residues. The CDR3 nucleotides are TGCGCCAGCAGCTTGGAAGCTCTAGGCGTGGGCTACGAGCAGTACTTC. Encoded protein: CASSLEALGVGYEQYF.

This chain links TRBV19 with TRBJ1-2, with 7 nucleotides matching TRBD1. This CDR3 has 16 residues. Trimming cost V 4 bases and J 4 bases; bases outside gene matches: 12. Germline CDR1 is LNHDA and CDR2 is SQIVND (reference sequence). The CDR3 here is CASSTARDRRIYGYTF. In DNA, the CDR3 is TGTGCCAGTAGTACTGCCCGGGACAGAAGAATCTATGGCTACACCTTC. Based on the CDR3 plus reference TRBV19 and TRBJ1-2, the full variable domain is DGGITQSPKYLFRKEGQNVTLSCEQNLNHDAMYWYRQDPGQGLRLIYYSQIVNDFQKGDIAEGYSVSREKKESFPLTVTSAQKNPTAFYLCASSTARDRRIYGYTFGSGTRLTVV.

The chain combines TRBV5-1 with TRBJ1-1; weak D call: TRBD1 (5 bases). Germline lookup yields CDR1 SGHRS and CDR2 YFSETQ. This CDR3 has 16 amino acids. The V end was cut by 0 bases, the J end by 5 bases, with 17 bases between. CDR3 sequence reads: CASSLARAGLKTEAFF. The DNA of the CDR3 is TGCGCCAGCAGCTTGGCCAGGGCCGGGCTTAAGACTGAAGCTTTCTTT.

CDR3 region: CASSSAGPNTEAFF. The CDR3 bases are TGCGCCAGCAGTTCCGCGGGGCCGAACACTGAAGCTTTCTTT. The gene calls are TRBV5-1 and TRBJ1-1; possibly TRBD1 for D (5 bases). The germline V and J ends were trimmed by 5 bases and 1 base, with 12 bases remaining between them. This CDR3 is 14 amino acids long. The V gene's germline CDR1 is SGHRS and CDR2 YFSETQ.

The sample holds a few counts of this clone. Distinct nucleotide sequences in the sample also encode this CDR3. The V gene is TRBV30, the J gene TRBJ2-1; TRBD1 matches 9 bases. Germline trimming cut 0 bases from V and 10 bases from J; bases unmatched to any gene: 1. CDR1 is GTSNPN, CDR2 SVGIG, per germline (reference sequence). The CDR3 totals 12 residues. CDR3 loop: CAWSVQGAEQFF. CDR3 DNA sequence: TGTGCCTGGAGTGTACAGGGGGCCGAGCAGTTCTTC.